These T cell receptor beta chains were read from a single sample in a study of identical twins. TCRdb processed the 5' RACE reads anew with MiXCR; each CDR3 protein has one entry. The profile shows roughly 1.6 million distinct CDR3 sequences, around a third of them singletons. Input material: cord blood. Receptor source: a newborn girl in good health. Each CDR3 is given with its conserved first and last residue. The D gene is left open where the match is weak. Size is omitted from some rows. Given values are once, few, many or a class for expanded clones.

V	size	D	J	CDR3	DNA
TRBV6-5	few	TRBD1	TRBJ2-7	CASSVGQGLTYEQYF	TGTGCCAGCAGCGTAGGACAGGGGTTAACCTACGAGCAGTACTTC
TRBV6-2/TRBV6-3	NA	NA	TRBJ1-5	CASSQPDPGNQPQHF	TGTGCCAGCAGTCAACCCGATCCCGGCAATCAGCCCCAGCATTTT
TRBV6-4	few	NA	TRBJ2-1	CASSQQGLSSYNGQFF	TGTGCCAGCAGTCAACAGGGTCTTAGCTCCTACAATGGGCAGTTCTTC
TRBV19	few	TRBD2	TRBJ2-7	CASSKGSGGTSSYEQYF	TGTGCCAGTAGTAAGGGCAGCGGGGGAACTAGCTCCTACGAGCAGTACTTC
TRBV7-8	NA	NA	TRBJ1-2	CASTPMGLLYGYTF	TGTGCCAGCACGCCTATGGGGTTACTCTATGGCTACACCTTC
TRBV6-1	NA	NA	TRBJ2-7	CASRTTSLAYNEQYF	TGTGCCAGCAGGACAACTAGTCTCGCCTACAATGAGCAGTACTTC
TRBV5-1	many	NA	TRBJ2-7	CASSLVGYYEQYF	TGCGCCAGCAGCTTGGTGGGCTACTACGAGCAGTACTTC
TRBV20-1	NA	TRBD1	TRBJ1-1	CSASYGTVTEAFF	TGCAGTGCTAGTTATGGGACAGTCACTGAAGCTTTCTTT
TRBV15	once	NA	TRBJ1-1	CATSSRDSNTEAFF	TGTGCCACCAGCAGCAGGGATTCGAACACTGAAGCTTTCTTT
TRBV27	NA	NA	TRBJ1-1	CASSRTQGAAEAFF	TGTGCCAGCAGTCGTACACAGGGTGCGGCTGAAGCTTTCTTT
TRBV12-5	NA	NA	TRBJ1-1	CASGLVGGNTEAFF	TGTGCTAGTGGTTTGGTCGGGGGGAACACTGAAGCTTTCTTT
TRBV5-1	NA	TRBD2	TRBJ2-7	CASSLAVREYEQYF	TGCGCCAGCAGCTTGGCCGTGCGGGAGTACGAGCAGTACTTC
TRBV4-2	few	NA	TRBJ1-5	CASSLDVYSNQPQHF	TGTGCCAGCAGCCTAGACGTTTATAGCAATCAGCCCCAGCATTTT
TRBV20-1	few	NA	TRBJ1-2	CSAPNLDYRWGYTF	TGCAGTGCTCCGAATCTAGACTATAGGTGGGGCTACACCTTC
TRBV7-9	NA	TRBD1	TRBJ2-5	CAGSLDRGREQYF	TGTGCCGGCAGCTTAGACAGGGGACGTGAGCAGTACTTC
TRBV25-1	NA	NA	TRBJ1-1	CASSPNQGTEAFF	TGTGCCAGCAGTCCCAATCAGGGAACTGAAGCTTTCTTT
TRBV5-1	few	TRBD2	TRBJ2-5	CASNLVTGTSVETQYF	TGCGCCAGCAACTTAGTTACCGGGACTAGCGTAGAGACCCAGTACTTC
TRBV25-1	few	NA	TRBJ2-7	CASTSPSYEQYF	TGTGCCAGCACGTCGCCCTCCTACGAGCAGTACTTC
TRBV5-1	NA	NA	TRBJ2-3	CASSSILGDTQYF	TGCGCCAGCAGCTCCATCCTGGGAGATACGCAGTATTTT
TRBV25-1	NA	NA	TRBJ2-6	CASKGPAPLSGANVLTF	TGTGCCAGCAAGGGCCCGGCCCCTCTCTCTGGGGCCAACGTCCTGACTTTC
TRBV20-1	NA	NA	TRBJ1-4	CSASQGRDEKLFF	TGCAGTGCTAGTCAGGGGCGGGATGAAAAACTGTTTTTT
TRBV6-5	many	NA	TRBJ2-1	CASSYRGSSYNEQFF	TGTGCCAGCAGTTACAGGGGGAGCTCCTACAATGAGCAGTTCTTC
TRBV13	NA	NA	TRBJ1-1	CASSLVHGQPGSEAFF	TGTGCCAGCAGCTTAGTTCATGGACAGCCAGGTTCTGAAGCTTTCTTT
TRBV12-5	NA	TRBD2	TRBJ2-5	CASGLVLVAGPYGQYF	TGTGCTAGTGGTTTGGTACTGGTAGCGGGACCTTACGGGCAGTACTTC
TRBV20-1	few	TRBD2	TRBJ2-1	CSAPGVLAGGPLYNEQFF	TGCAGTGCTCCTGGGGTCTTAGCGGGAGGGCCCCTCTACAATGAGCAGTTCTTC
TRBV6-5	NA	NA	TRBJ2-3	CASRLQGGGSTDTQYF	TGTGCCAGCAGACTACAGGGCGGCGGTAGCACAGATACGCAGTATTTT
TRBV7-8	NA	NA	TRBJ2-5	CASSLGDYPYQETQYF	TGTGCCAGCAGCTTAGGTGACTACCCGTACCAAGAGACCCAGTACTTC
TRBV4-1	NA	TRBD1	TRBJ2-1	CTSSPTGGEQFF	TGCACCAGCAGCCCGACAGGGGGTGAGCAGTTCTTC
TRBV10-1	few	TRBD2	TRBJ2-5	CASSDRAGPLETQYF	TGCGCCAGCAGTGATAGAGCGGGGCCTCTAGAGACCCAGTACTTC
TRBV6-2/TRBV6-3	NA	TRBD1	TRBJ2-4	CASSLRDRAGKNIQYF	TGTGCCAGCAGTCTAAGGGACAGGGCGGGCAAAAACATTCAGTACTTC